This TCR beta chain is drawn from a study of blood T cell repertoires in COVID-19 (dated by TCRdb to 2018 to 2020). With regard to the full study: ImmuneRACE Cohort 3 recovered participants were defined by two consecutive negative NP/OP PCR tests, healthcare professional clearance, or symptom resolution. Subjects who had been exposed to COVID-19, were actively infected with it, or had recovered from it provided the deeply sampled blood TCRbeta repertoires that made up the dataset. A freely available public database, intended as a resource for researchers studying the immune response to SARS-CoV-2, is where the repertoires were released. The material from the prospective study consisted of cDNA or gDNA derived from T cells, B-cell-depleted T cells, or PBMCs. Where HLA class I and class II types were available, the types were taken from metadata supplied by the sample provider, not from assay-based typing. A de-identified subject ID, COVID-19 status, age in years and sex were almost always included in the sample metadata. Samples from collaborators originated in the United States, Italy and Spain and spanned both the acute and convalescent phases of COVID-19. Samples were obtained from the ongoing ImmuneRACE study (first 160 participants) and from approximately 1,200 subjects provided by 6 global collaborators.

The CDR3, from cysteine to phenylalanine, totals 15 residues. Only CDR3 DNA is held: 45 bases, read in frame from base 1. The trim is 1 base for V and 3 bases for J, with a gap of 13 bases between the germline ends. Taken from the germline V gene, the CDR1 and CDR2 loops are SGHTA and FQGTGA. This clone was detected ten times or more. Its antigen is currently not known. No much larger clonotype is one base removed from it; base qualities were not supplied. TCRbeta CDR3 regions were amplified from genomic DNA using the immunoSEQ Assay, a bias-controlled multiplex PCR. The authors' analysis ran thus. The number of nucleated cells in each sample was estimated by amplification of reference gene primers within the assay. To quantify the absolute abundance of each unique TCRbeta CDR3 rearrangement, sequence reads were collapsed and filtered. For each sample, productive Simpson clonality was calculated as the square root of Simpson's diversity index across productive rearrangements. Held by TCRdb, this immuneACCESS table contains in-frame sequences only and omits some clones. Under half of the omission traces to an unresolved V gene where checked; the cause of the rest is unknown. That table furnishes V, J and clone size, whereas the DNA furnished D and trimming. In all, the sample holds approximately 360,000 clones, and more than 70% of those were seen once. The ten largest clones capture less than 2.5% of the sample.

In the prospective study, participants were roughly 18 to 100 years old, resided in 24 geographic areas of the United States, and were enrolled through a virtual design. To assign participants to cohorts, the prospective study relied on clinical history that participants themselves reported in a screening survey and a study questionnaire. In the prospective study, mobile phlebotomists collected whole blood, serum and a nasopharyngeal or oropharyngeal swab from each participant. Participants in the prospective study had the option to provide additional blood draws and questionnaires over a roughly two-month period. Before DNA extraction, prospective study blood samples were shipped either frozen or at room temperature. The study at large found these results: Clinical and demographic metadata were provided uncurated, with the amount varying by source and participant.

The sequenced sample was PBMCs or T cells enriched from blood (not recorded which). This sequence uses TRBV7-3 and TRBJ2-7, with a tentative D gene TRBD2 over 7 matching bases. This receptor was taken from a man aged 35 to 55 in a cohort exposed to, infected with or recovered from COVID-19 (not recorded which). The nucleotide sequence is TGTGCCAGCAGCTTAATCGGGGGGCCCGACTACGAGCAGTACTTC. Its protein is CASSLIGGPDYEQYF.